This T cell receptor beta chain was identified during a study of cytomegalovirus exposure and HLA in healthy donors. Study summary: Within an early data release were 80 million to 90 million unique TCRs drawn from HLA-typed donors. Genetic ancestry analysis placed around 76% of the 398 donors that were genotyped in the Caucasian-associated cluster.

The PCR used 60 Vbeta and 13 Jbeta primers. TCRdb's copy holds only in-frame clones and misses some; the assay was immunoSEQ multiplex PCR. The data hold about 120,000 clones, with around 79% observed a single time. Healthy bone marrow donors supplied every sample. Study-wide results and caveats: Judged likely to be a sequencing artifact was a cluster of highly shared sequence variants.

With regard to this clone: Its antigen is not identified.

The TCR sequence derives from a young woman in good health and CMV-seronegative. Sequenced input: PBMCs.

The CDR3 bases are TGTGCCAGCACCACGACAGCACTCTATGGCTACACCTTC. This encodes CASTTTALYGYTF. V is TRBV6-1 and J is TRBJ1-2, with D maybe TRBD1 (5 bases). The CDR3 runs 13 residues. V gave up 7 bases and J gave up 4 bases, with 13 bases separating them. CDR1 is MNHNS, CDR2 SASEGT, per germline.